The 5 T cell receptor beta chains below come from one sample, sequenced in a study of human T cells and chemical hapten exposure. One entry per CDR3 protein results from TCRdb running MiXCR on the RACE reads. The sample yields about 380,000 distinct CDR3 sequences, approximately 5.1% seen once. Sample time point: pre-sensitization, week 0. The treatment here: therapeutic diphenylcyclopropenone sensitization with weekly scalp DPC. The sample here was whole blood, taken in connection with sensitization to the hapten diphenylcyclopropenone (DPC). All receptors derive from a woman in her forties or fifties with alopecia areata. Some clones in this sample may be carry-over from other donors' samples.

This clonotype was detected ten times or more. The CDR3 reads CASSSGGGEQFF. The CDR3 nucleotides read TGTGCCAGCAGTTCGGGGGGTGGTGAGCAGTTCTTC. The genes are TRBV6-2 or TRBV6-3 and TRBJ2-1, with 7 bases matching TRBD2. Germline trimming cut 4 bases from V and 9 bases from J; bases unmatched to any gene: 3. The CDR3 extends over 12 amino acids. CDR1 is MNHEY, CDR2 SVGEGT, per germline.

V gene TRBV20-1 combines with J gene TRBJ2-1, with TRBD2 matching over 8 bases. The CDR3 extends over 14 amino acids. With V trimmed by 1 base and J by 4 bases, 3 bases remained unmatched. Per the germline V gene, CDR1 is DFQATT and CDR2 is SNEGSKA (reference sequence). The CDR3 DNA sequence: TGCAGTGCTAGAGGGACTAGCTGGTACAATGAGCAGTTCTTC. This encodes CSARGTSWYNEQFF.

The sample holds a few counts of this clonotype. The genes are TRBV7-9 and TRBJ1-5, with no clear D. V was pared by 1 base and J by 2 bases, with 9 bases between. Germline V lookup: CDR1 SEHNR, CDR2 FQNEAQ (reference sequence). The CDR3 consists of 15 residues. For the CDR3, the DNA is TGTGCCAGCAGCTTAGGAGGGAACGGCAATCAGCCCCAGCATTTT. Protein: CASSLGGNGNQPQHF.

Many counts were recorded for this clonotype. The CDR3: CASSLVSTEAFF. As DNA, the CDR3 is TGTGCCAGCAGCTTGGTCAGCACTGAAGCTTTCTTT. This sequence joins TRBV5-5 and TRBJ1-1; no definite D call. V was cut by 0 bases and J by 4 bases, with 4 bases left in between. The CDR3 has 12 amino acids. The germline gives CDR1 SGHKS, CDR2 YYEKEE (reference sequence). The entire variable domain, with the rest obtained from reference TRBV5-5 and TRBJ1-1, is as follows: DAGVTQSPTHLIKTRGQQVTLRCSPISGHKSVSWYQQVLGQGPQFIFQYYEKEERGRGNFPDRFSARQFPNYSSELNVNALLLGDSALYLCASSLVSTEAFFGQGTRLTVV.

V usage is TRBV12-3 or TRBV12-4 and J usage is TRBJ2-7; 10 bases are shared with TRBD2. V lost 2 bases and J lost 6; bases outside the gene matches: 1. The CDR3 runs to 13 residues. CDR3 protein: CASSLRLAGEQYF. The CDR3 region has the DNA TGTGCCAGCAGTTTAAGACTAGCGGGCGAGCAGTACTTC.